The source of this T cell receptor (beta chain) is a study of blood T cell repertoires in COVID-19. Study in general: Spain, Italy and the United States supplied samples that represented acute and convalescent COVID-19.

Trimming removed 1 base at V and 0 bases at J, with 10 bases between. CDR3 length equals 16 residues. Germline lookup yields CDR1 SGHTA and CDR2 FQGNSA. Per the original methods: Estimation of nucleated cell counts relied on the amplification of reference gene primers. TCRdb's copy holds only in-frame clones and misses some; the assay was immunoSEQ multiplex PCR. V and J calls and clone size are given by that table; D and trimming were obtained from the DNA. The table lists around 200,000 clones, roughly 85% of them singletons. Recruits, aged about 18 to 100 years, lived in 20 to 30 US areas. Donors in Cohort 3 who had recovered were those with two negative PCRs, healthcare professional clearance, or resolution of their symptoms.

The chain uses TRBV7-2 and TRBJ1-3; possibly TRBD1 for D (6 bases). This clonotype originated in a man aged 35 to 55 who had recovered from COVID-19. Sequences were obtained from PBMCs or T cells enriched from blood (not recorded which). In DNA form, the CDR3 reads TGTGCCAGCAGCTTAGGGCAGGGGAGCTCTGGAAACACCATATATTTT. Translated: CASSLGQGSSGNTIYF.